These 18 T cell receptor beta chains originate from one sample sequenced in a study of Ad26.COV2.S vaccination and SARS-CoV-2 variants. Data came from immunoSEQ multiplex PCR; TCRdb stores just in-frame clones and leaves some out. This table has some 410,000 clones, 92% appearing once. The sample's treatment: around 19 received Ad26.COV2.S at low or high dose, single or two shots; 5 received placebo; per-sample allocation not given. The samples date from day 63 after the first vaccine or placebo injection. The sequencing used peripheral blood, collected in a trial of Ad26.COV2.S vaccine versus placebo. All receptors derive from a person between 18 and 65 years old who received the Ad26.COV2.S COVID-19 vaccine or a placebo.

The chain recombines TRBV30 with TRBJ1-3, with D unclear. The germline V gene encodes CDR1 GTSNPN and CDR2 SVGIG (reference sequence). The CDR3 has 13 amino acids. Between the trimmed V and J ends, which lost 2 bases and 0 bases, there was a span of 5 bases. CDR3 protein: CAWSWVSGNTIYF. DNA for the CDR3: TGTGCCTGGAGTTGGGTCTCTGGAAACACCATATATTTT.

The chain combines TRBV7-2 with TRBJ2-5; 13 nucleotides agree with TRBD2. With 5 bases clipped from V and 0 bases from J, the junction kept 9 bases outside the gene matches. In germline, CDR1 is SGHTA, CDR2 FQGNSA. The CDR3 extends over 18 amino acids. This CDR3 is CASSPRLAGGPYQETQYF. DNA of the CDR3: TGTGCCAGCAGCCCGCGACTAGCGGGGGGTCCGTACCAAGAGACCCAGTACTTC.

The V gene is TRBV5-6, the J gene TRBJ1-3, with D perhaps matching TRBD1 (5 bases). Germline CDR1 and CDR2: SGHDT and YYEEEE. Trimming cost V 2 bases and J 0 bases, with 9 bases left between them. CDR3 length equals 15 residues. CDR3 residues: CASSFQGSSGNTIYF. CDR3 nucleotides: TGTGCCAGCAGCTTTCAGGGCAGCTCTGGAAACACCATATATTTT.

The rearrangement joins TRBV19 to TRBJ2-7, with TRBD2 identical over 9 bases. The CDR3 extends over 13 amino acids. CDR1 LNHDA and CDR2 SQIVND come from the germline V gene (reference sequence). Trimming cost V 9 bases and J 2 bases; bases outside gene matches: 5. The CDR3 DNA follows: TGTGCCAGCGGACTAGCGATGACCTACGAGCAGTACTTC. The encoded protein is CASGLAMTYEQYF.

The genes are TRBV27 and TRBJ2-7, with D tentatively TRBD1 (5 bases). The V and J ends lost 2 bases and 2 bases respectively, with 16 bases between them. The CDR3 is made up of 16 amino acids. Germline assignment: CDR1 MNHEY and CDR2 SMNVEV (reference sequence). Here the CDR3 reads CASSLMWKQETYEQYF. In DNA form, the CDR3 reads TGTGCCAGCAGTTTAATGTGGAAACAGGAAACCTACGAGCAGTACTTC.

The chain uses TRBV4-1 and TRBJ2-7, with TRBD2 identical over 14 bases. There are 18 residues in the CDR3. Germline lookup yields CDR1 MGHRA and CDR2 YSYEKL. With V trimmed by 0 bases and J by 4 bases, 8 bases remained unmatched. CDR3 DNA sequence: TGCGCCAGCAGCCAAGAACCGACTAGCGGGGGGGGTATGTACGAGCAGTACTTC. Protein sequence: CASSQEPTSGGGMYEQYF.

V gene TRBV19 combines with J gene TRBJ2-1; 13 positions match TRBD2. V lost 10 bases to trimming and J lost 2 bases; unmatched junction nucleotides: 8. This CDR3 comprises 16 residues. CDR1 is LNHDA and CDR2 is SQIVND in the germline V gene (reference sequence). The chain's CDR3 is CATTGTSGVTYNEQFF. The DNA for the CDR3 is TGTGCCACGACCGGGACTAGCGGGGTCACCTACAATGAGCAGTTCTTC. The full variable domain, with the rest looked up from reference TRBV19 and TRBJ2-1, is DGGITQSPKYLFRKEGQNVTLSCEQNLNHDAMYWYRQDPGQGLRLIYYSQIVNDFQKGDIAEGYSVSREKKESFPLTVTSAQKNPTAFYLCATTGTSGVTYNEQFFGPGTRLTVL.

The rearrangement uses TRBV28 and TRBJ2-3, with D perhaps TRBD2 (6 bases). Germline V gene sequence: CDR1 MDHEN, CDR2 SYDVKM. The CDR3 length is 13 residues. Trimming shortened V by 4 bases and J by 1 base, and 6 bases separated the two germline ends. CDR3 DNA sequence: TGTGCCAGCAGTTCGGGGGGCACAGATACGCAGTATTTT. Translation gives CASSSGGTDTQYF. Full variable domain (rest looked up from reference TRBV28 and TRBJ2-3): DVKVTQSSRYLVKRTGEKVFLECVQDMDHENMFWYRQDPGLGLRLIYFSYDVKMKEKGDIPEGYSVSREKKERFSLILESASTNQTSMYLCASSSGGTDTQYFGPGTRLTVL.

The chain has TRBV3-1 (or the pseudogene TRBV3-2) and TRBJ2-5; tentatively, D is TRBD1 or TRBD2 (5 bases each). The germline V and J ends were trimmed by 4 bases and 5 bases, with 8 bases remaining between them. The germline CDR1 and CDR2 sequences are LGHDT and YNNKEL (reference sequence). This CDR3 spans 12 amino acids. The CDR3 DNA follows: TGTGCCAGCAGCCCCGGGGCCGAGACCCAGTACTTC. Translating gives CASSPGAETQYF.

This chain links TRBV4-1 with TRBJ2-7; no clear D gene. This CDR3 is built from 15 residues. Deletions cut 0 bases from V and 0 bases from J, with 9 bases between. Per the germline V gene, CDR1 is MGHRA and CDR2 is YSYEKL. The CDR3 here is CASSQDPGSSYEQYF. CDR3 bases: TGCGCCAGCAGCCAAGATCCCGGCAGCTCCTACGAGCAGTACTTC.

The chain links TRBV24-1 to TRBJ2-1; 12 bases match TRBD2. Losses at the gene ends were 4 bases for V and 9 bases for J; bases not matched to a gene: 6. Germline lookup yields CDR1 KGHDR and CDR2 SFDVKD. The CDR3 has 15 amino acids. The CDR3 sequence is CATSESTSGGGEQFF. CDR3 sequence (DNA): TGTGCCACCAGTGAGTCGACTAGCGGGGGAGGTGAGCAGTTCTTC.

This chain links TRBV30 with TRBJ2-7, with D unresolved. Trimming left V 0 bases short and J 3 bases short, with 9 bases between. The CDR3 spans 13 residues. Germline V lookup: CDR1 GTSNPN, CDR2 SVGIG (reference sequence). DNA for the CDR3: TGTGCCTGGAGTGTGGGCAGAGTCTACGAGCAGTACTTC. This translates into CAWSVGRVYEQYF.

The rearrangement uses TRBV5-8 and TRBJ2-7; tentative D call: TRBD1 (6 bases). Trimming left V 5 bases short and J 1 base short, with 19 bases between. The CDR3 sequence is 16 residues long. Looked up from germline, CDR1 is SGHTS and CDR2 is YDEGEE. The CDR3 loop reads CASRLTRAGASYEQYF. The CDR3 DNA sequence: TGTGCCAGCAGGCTAACCAGGGCAGGGGCATCCTACGAGCAGTACTTC.

CDR3 amino acids: CASGEATGSNQPQHF. CDR3 DNA sequence: TGTGCCAGCGGGGAGGCTACAGGGAGCAATCAGCCCCAGCATTTT. The chain combines TRBV7-9 with TRBJ1-5; the D gene is possibly TRBD1 (6 bases). V was clipped by 8 bases and J by 1 base, with 15 bases between them. The germline CDR1 and CDR2 sequences are SEHNR and FQNEAQ (reference sequence). The CDR3 spans 15 residues.

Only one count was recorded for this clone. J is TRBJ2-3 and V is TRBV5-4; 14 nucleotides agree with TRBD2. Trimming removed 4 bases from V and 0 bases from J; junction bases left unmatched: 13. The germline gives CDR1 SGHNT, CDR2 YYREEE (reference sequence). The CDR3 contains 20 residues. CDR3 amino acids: CASSPGPTSGGARSTDTQYF. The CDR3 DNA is TGTGCCAGCAGCCCGGGCCCGACTAGCGGGGGGGCCCGGAGCACAGATACGCAGTATTTT. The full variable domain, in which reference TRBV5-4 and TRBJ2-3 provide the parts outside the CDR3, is ETGVTQSPTHLIKTRGQQVTLRCSSQSGHNTVSWYQQALGQGPQFIFQYYREEENGRGNFPPRFSGLQFPNYSSELNVNALELDDSALYLCASSPGPTSGGARSTDTQYFGPGTRLTVL.

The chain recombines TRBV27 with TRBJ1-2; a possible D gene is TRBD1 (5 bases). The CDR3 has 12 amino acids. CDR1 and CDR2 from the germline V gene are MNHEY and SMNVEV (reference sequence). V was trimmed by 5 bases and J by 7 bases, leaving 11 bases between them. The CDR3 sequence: CASSNGAFGYTF. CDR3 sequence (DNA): TGTGCCAGCAGTAACGGGGCCTTTGGCTACACCTTC.

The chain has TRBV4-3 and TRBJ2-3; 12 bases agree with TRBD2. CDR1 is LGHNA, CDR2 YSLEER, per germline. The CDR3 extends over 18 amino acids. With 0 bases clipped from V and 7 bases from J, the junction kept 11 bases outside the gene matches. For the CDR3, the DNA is TGCGCCAGCAGCCAAGAACCAGGACTAGCGGGGCCCACGTATACGCAGTATTTT. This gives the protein CASSQEPGLAGPTYTQYF.

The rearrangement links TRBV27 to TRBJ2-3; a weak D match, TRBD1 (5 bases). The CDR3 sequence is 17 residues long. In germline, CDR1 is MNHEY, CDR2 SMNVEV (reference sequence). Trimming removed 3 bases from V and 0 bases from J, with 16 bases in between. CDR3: CASSFGRTLSSTDTQYF. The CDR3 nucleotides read TGTGCCAGCAGTTTTGGGCGGACATTATCTAGCACAGATACGCAGTATTTT.